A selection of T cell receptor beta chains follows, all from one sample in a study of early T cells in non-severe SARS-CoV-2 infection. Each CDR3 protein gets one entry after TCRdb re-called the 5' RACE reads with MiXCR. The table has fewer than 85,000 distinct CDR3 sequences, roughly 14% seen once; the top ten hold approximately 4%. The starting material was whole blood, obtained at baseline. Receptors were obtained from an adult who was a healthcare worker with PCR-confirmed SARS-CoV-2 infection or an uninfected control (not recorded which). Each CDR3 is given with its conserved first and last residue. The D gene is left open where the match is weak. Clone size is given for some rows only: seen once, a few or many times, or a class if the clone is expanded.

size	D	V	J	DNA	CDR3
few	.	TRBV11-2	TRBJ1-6	TGTGCCAGCAGTTCGCACAGAGATAATTCACCCCTCCACTTT	CASSSHRDNSPLHF
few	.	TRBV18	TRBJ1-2	TGTGCCAGCTCACCGAGACAGCCGAACTATGGCTACACCTTC	CASSPRQPNYGYTF
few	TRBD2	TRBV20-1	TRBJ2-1	TGCAGTGCTAACCCCAGACTAGCGGGACAGAATGAGCAGTTCTTC	CSANPRLAGQNEQFF
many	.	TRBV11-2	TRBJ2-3	TGTGCCAGCAGCCTGTTGGGCGATACGCAGTATTTT	CASSLLGDTQYF
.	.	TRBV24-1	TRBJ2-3	TGTGCCACCAGTAAAGGGACGGCCGCTAGCACAGATACGCAGTATTTT	CATSKGTAASTDTQYF
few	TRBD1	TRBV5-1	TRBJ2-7	TGCGCCAGCAGCGTGACAGGGGGTGACGAGCAGTACTTC	CASSVTGGDEQYF
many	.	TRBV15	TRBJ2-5	TGTGCCACCAGCGCCCGACAGATGGAGACCCAGTACTTC	CATSARQMETQYF
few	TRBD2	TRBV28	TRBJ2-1	TGTGCCAGCAGCTCGCCCGGGACTAGGGCTTACAATGAGCAGTTCTTC	CASSSPGTRAYNEQFF
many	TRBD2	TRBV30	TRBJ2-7	TGTGCCTGGAGTCTGACTAGCGGGCCCGTCTACTACGAGCAGTACTTC	CAWSLTSGPVYYEQYF
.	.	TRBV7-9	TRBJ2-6	TGTGCCACCGAAGTGGAGGGGATCGGCCCTGGGGCCAACGTCCTGACTTTC	CATEVEGIGPGANVLTF
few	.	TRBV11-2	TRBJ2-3	TGTGCCAGCACCCCGGGCGGTAGCACAGATACGCAGTATTTT	CASTPGGSTDTQYF
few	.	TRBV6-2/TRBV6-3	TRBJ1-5	TGTGCCAGCAAGGGGAACAGTGTCGGCAATCAGCCCCAGCATTTT	CASKGNSVGNQPQHF
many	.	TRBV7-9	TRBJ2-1	TGTGCCAGCAGCTTAGGTGGGCGGGTCAAGCAGTTCTTC	CASSLGGRVKQFF
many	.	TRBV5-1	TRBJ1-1	TGCGCCAGCAGCTTGGCCGGAGCGAACACTGAAGCTTTCTTT	CASSLAGANTEAFF
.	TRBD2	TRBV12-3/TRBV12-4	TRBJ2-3	TGTGCCACCCGAGCGGGAGGTGCAGATACGCAGTATTTT	CATRAGGADTQYF
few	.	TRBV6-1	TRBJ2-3	TGTGCCAGCAGTGAACTCGAGACTTTCATAGATACGCAGTATTTT	CASSELETFIDTQYF
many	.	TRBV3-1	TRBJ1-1	TGTGCCAGCAGCCTCGTTGGCGGATACGCTGAAGCTTTCTTT	CASSLVGGYAEAFF
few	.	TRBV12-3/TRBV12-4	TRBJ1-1	TGTGCCAGCACTAAAGGGATAGTCACTGAAGCTTTCTTT	CASTKGIVTEAFF
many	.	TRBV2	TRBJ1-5	TGTGCCAGCAGTAGCGGGTTTTCGAGTCAGCCCCAGCATTTT	CASSSGFSSQPQHF
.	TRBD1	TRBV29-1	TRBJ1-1	TGCAGCGTGGCACAGGGGAAGAACACTGAAGCTTTCTTT	CSVAQGKNTEAFF
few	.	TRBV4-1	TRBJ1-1	TGCGCCAGCAGCCCTCCTTTCGGGGGCACTGAAGTTTTCTTT	CASSPPFGGTEVFF
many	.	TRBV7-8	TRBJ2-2	TGTGCCAGCAGCGCACACAGGGTGACGAACACCGGGGAGCTGTTTTTT	CASSAHRVTNTGELFF
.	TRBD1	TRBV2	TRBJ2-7	TGTGCCAGCAGTTTCGGACAGGGAAGGGAGCAGTACTTC	CASSFGQGREQYF
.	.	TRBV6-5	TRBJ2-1	TGTGCCAGCAGTTACTCGAGGGGTAGTGGTGAGCAGTTCTTC	CASSYSRGSGEQFF
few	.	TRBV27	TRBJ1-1	TGTGCCAGCAGTTTATCGTGGGGAATCAACACTGAAGCTTTCTTT	CASSLSWGINTEAFF
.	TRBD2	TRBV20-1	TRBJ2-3	TGCAGTGCTAGAGATCCGACTAGCGGGAGTCTCGCAGATACGCAGTATTTT	CSARDPTSGSLADTQYF
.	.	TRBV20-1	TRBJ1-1	TGCAGTGCTAGAGACGGCAACCTCCTTGAAGCTTTCTTT	CSARDGNLLEAFF
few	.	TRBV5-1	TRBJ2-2	TGCGCCAGCAGCTTGGACTCCCCTTCGAACACCGGGGAGCTGTTTTTT	CASSLDSPSNTGELFF
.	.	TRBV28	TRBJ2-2	TGTGCCAGCAGTTCCCCCGGGGGAGGTGACACCGGGGAGCTGTTTTTT	CASSSPGGGDTGELFF
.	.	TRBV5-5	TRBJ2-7	TGTGCCAGCAGCTTGACCCAGGGAATTTCCTACGAGCAGTACTTC	CASSLTQGISYEQYF
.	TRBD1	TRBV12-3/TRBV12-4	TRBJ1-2	TGTGCCAGCAGTTTCCAGGGGGTGTTTGGCTACACCTTC	CASSFQGVFGYTF
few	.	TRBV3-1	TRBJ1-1	TGTGCCAGCAGCCAAGTAGGGGCGGAAACTGAAGCTTTCTTT	CASSQVGAETEAFF
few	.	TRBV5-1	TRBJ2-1	TGCGCCACCTCTCCTTTGGGGCAGGGGACCTACAATGAGCAGTTCTTC	CATSPLGQGTYNEQFF
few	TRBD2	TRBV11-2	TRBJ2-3	TGTGCCAGCAGTACTAGCGCTCCGGATACGCAGTATTTT	CASSTSAPDTQYF
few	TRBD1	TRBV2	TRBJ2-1	TGTGCCAGTACCCGGGACAGGGCCTACAATGAGCAGTTCTTC	CASTRDRAYNEQFF
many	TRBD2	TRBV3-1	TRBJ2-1	TGTGCCAGCAGCCAAGCCCCGTTACGGACTAGTAAAAATGAGCAGTTCTTC	CASSQAPLRTSKNEQFF
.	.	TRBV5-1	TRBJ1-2	TGCGCCAGCAGCTTGGCCCCGACTGCTAACTATGGCTACACCTTC	CASSLAPTANYGYTF
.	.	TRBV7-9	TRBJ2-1	TGTGCCAGCAGGGCAGACGGCTCCTACAATGAGCAGTTCTTC	CASRADGSYNEQFF
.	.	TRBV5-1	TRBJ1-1	TGCGCCAGCAGCTTGGACCTGAACACTGAAGCTTTCTTT	CASSLDLNTEAFF
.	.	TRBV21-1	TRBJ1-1	TGTGCCAGCAGCAAAGTGGGGGGCGCGAGAGCTGAAGCTTTCTTT	CASSKVGGARAEAFF